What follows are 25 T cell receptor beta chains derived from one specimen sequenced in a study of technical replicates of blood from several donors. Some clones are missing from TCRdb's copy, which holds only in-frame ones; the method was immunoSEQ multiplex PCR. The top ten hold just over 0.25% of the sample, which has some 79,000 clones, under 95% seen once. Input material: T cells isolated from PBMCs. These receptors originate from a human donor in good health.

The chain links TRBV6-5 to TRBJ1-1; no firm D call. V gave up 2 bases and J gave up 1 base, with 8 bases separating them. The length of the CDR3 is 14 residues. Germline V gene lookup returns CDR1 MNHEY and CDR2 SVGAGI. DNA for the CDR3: TGTGCCAGCAGTTACGGCCAACAGAACACTGAAGCTTTCTTT. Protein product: CASSYGQQNTEAFF.

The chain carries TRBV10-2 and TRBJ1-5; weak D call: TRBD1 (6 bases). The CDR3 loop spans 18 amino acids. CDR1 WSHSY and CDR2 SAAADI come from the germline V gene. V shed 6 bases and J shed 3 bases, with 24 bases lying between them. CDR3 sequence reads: CASSGLLDRWNSNQPQHF. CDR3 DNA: TGCGCCAGCAGCGGCCTTCTAGACAGGTGGAATTCCAATCAGCCCCAGCATTTT.

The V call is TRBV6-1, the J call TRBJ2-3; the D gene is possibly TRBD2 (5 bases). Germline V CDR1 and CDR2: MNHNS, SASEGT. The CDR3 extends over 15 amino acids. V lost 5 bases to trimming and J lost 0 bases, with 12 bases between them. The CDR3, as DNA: TGTGCCAGCAGTCAGACTATTACTAGCACAGATACGCAGTATTTT. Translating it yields CASSQTITSTDTQYF.

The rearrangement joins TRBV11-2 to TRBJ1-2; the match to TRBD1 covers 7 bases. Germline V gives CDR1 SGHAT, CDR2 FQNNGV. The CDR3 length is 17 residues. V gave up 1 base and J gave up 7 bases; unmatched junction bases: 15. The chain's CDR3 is CASSLGQGLLVSGGYTF. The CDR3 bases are TGTGCCAGCAGCTTAGGACAGGGTCTATTAGTGTCGGGTGGCTACACCTTC.

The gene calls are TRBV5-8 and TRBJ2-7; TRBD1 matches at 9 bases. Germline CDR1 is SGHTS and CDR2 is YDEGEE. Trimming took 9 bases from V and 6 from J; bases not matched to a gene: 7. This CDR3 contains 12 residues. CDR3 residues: CATAGQGVEQYF. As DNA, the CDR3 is TGTGCCACCGCGGGACAGGGCGTCGAGCAGTACTTC.

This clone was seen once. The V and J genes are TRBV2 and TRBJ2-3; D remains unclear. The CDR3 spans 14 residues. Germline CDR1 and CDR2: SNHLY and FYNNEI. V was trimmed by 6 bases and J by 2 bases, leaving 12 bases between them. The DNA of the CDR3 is TGTGCCAGCAGGGATCGGGTCTCCACAGATACGCAGTATTTT. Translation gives CASRDRVSTDTQYF.

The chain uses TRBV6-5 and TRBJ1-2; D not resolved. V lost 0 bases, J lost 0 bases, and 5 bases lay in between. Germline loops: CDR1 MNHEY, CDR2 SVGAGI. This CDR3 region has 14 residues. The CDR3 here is CASSYSHANYGYTF. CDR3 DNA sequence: TGTGCCAGCAGTTACTCACACGCTAACTATGGCTACACCTTC.

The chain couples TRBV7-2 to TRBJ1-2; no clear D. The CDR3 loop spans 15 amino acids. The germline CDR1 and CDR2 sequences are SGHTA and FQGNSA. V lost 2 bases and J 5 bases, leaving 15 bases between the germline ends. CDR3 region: CASSLFSGSSYGYTF. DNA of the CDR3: TGTGCCAGCAGCTTATTTTCAGGCTCTTCTTATGGCTACACCTTC.

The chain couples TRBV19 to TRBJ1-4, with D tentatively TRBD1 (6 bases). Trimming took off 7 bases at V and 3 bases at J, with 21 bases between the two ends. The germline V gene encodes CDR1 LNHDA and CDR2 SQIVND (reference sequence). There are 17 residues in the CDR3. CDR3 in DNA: TGTGCCAGTAAGCCGGGACATTTTGTCGTGTCTAATGAAAAACTGTTTTTT. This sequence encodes CASKPGHFVVSNEKLFF.

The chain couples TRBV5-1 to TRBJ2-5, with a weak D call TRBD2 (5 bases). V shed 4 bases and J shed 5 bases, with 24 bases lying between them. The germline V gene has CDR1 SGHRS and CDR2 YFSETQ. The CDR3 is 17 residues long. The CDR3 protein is CASSLPGSATSRETQYF. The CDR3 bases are TGCGCCAGCAGCCTTCCGGGGTCCGCAACTAGTCGGGAGACCCAGTACTTC.

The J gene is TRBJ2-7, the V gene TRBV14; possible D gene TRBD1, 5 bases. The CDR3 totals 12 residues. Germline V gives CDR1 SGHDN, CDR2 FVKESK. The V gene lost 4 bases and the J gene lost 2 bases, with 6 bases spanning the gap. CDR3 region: CASSPDTYEQYF. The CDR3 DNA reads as TGTGCCAGCAGCCCGGACACCTACGAGCAGTACTTC.

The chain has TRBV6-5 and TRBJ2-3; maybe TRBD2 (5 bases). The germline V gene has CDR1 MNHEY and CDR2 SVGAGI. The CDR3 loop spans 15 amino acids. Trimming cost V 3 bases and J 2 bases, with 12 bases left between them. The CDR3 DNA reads TGTGCCAGCAGTTATACTAGGATCTCCACAGATACGCAGTATTTT. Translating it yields CASSYTRISTDTQYF.

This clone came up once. CDR3 DNA: TGTGCCATCAGTCTAACATCATATAGCGGGGCCCGAACAGATACGCAGTATTTT. This gives the protein CAISLTSYSGARTDTQYF. This chain joins TRBV10-3 and TRBJ2-3, with 8 bases lining up with TRBD2. V shed 5 bases, J shed 3 bases, and the junction held 16 bases outside the gene matches. This CDR3 is built from 18 residues. Germline V gene lookup returns CDR1 ENHRY and CDR2 SYGVKD.

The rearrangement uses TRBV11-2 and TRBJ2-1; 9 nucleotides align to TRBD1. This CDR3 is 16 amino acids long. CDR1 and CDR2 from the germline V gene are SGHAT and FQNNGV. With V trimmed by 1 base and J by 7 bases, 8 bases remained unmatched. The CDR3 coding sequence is TGTGCCAGCAGCTTAGCAGGACAGGGGATCTTTAATGAGCAGTTCTTC. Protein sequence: CASSLAGQGIFNEQFF.

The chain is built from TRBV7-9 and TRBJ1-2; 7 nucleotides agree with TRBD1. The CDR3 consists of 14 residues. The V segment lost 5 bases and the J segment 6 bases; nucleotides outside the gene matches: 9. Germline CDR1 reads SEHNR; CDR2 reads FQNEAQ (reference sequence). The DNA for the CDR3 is TGTGCCAGCAGCGTCGTAAGGGGGCCTCATGGCTACACCTTC. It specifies CASSVVRGPHGYTF.

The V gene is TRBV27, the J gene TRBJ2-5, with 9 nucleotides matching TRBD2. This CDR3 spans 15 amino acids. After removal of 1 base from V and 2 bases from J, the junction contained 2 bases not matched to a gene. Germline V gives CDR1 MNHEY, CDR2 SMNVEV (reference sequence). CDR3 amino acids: CASSLWAGGQETQYF. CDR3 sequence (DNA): TGTGCCAGCAGTTTATGGGCGGGAGGGCAAGAGACCCAGTACTTC.

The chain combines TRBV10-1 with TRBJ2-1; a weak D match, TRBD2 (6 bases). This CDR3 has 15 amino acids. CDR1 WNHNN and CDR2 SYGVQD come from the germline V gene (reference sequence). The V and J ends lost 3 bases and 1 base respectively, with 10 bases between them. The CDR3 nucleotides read TGCGCCAGCAGTGAAGGGGCGGGATCCTACAATGAGCAGTTCTTC. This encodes CASSEGAGSYNEQFF.

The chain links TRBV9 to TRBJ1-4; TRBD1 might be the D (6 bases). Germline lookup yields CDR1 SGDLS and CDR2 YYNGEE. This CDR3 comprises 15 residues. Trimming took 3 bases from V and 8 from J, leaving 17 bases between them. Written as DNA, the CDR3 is TGTGCCAGCAGCGCACAGGGCTCCGGCGAAGAAAAACTGTTTTTT. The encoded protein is CASSAQGSGEEKLFF.

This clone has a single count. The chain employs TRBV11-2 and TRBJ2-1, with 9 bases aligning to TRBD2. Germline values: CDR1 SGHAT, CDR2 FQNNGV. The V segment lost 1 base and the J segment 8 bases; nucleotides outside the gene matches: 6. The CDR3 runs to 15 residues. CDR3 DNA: TGTGCCAGCAGCTTAGTTGCGGGAGGGCAAGATGAGCAGTTCTTC. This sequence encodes CASSLVAGGQDEQFF.

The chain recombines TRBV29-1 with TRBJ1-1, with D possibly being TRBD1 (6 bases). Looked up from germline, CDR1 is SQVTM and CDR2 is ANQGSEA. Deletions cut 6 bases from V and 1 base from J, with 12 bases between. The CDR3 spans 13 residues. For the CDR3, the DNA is TGCAGCGTCTTCAGGGGACAGAACACTGAAGCTTTCTTT. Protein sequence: CSVFRGQNTEAFF.

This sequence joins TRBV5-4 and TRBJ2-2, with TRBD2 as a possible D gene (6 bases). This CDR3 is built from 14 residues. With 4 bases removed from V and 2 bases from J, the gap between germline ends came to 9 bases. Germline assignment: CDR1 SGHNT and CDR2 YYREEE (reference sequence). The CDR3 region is CASSAGLNTGELFF. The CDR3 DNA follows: TGTGCCAGCAGCGCGGGACTTAACACCGGGGAGCTGTTTTTT. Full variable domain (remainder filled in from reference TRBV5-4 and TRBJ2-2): ETGVTQSPTHLIKTRGQQVTLRCSSQSGHNTVSWYQQALGQGPQFIFQYYREEENGRGNFPPRFSGLQFPNYSSELNVNALELDDSALYLCASSAGLNTGELFFGEGSRLTVL.

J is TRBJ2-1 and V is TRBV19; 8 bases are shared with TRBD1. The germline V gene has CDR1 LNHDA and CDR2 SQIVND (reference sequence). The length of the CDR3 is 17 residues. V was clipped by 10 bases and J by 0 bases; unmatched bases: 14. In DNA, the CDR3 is TGTGCCAATATGGGACAGGTGGCGGATAGCTCCTACAATGAGCAGTTCTTC. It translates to CANMGQVADSSYNEQFF.

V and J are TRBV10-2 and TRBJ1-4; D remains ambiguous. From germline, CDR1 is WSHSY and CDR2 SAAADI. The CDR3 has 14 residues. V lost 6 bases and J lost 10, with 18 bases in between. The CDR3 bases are TGCGCCAGCAGCGAGACCAGCGGTTTAGGAAAACTGTTTTTT. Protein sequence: CASSETSGLGKLFF.

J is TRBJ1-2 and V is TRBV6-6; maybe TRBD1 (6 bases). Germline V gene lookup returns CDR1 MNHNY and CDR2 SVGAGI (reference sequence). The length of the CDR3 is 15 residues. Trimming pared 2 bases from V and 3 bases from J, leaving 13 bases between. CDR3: CASSYPDRGDYGYTF. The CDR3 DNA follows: TGTGCCAGCAGTTACCCGGACAGAGGGGACTATGGCTACACCTTC.

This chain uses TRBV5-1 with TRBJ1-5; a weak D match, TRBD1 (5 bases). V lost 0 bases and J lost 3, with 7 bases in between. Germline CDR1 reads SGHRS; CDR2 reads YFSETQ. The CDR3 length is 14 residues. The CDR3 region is CASSLGQLNQPQHF. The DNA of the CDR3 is TGCGCCAGCAGCTTGGGACAGCTCAATCAGCCCCAGCATTTT.